This entry lists 8 T cell receptor beta chains sequenced from one sample in a study of Ad26.COV2.S vaccination and SARS-CoV-2 variants. The table came from immunoSEQ multiplex PCR; TCRdb's copy has only in-frame clones and leaves some out. This table has about 350,000 clones, 86% appearing once. Documented treatment: 15 to 20 received Ad26.COV2.S at low or high dose, single or two shots; roughly five received placebo; per-sample allocation not given. Samples came from day 63 after the first vaccine or placebo injection. The material sequenced was peripheral blood, taken in a trial of Ad26.COV2.S vaccine versus placebo. Receptors were obtained from a person aged 18 to 65 who received the Ad26.COV2.S COVID-19 vaccine or a placebo.

The chain recombines TRBV19 with TRBJ2-1; D may be TRBD2 (6 bases). The CDR3 totals 15 residues. The V gene lost 11 bases and the J gene lost 10 bases, with 27 bases spanning the gap. Germline lookup yields CDR1 LNHDA and CDR2 SQIVND (reference sequence). CDR3 sequence reads: CASADGGDGVGEQFF. Here the CDR3 DNA reads TGTGCCTCTGCTGACGGAGGGGACGGGGTGGGGGAGCAGTTCTTC.

There are many counts of this clone. The gene calls are TRBV28 and TRBJ1-2, with D possibly being TRBD1 (6 bases). CDR3 length: 12 amino acids. The V gene lost 7 bases and the J gene lost 6 bases, with 12 bases spanning the gap. The germline gives CDR1 MDHEN, CDR2 SYDVKM. Here the CDR3 DNA reads TGTGCCAGCAAAACAGGGTCGGATGGCTACACCTTC. Translating gives CASKTGSDGYTF.

This chain links TRBV7-9 with TRBJ2-6; no firm D call. The ends were cut back, 0 bases at V and 0 bases at J, with 3 bases in the middle. The CDR3 contains 15 residues. Germline CDR1 SEHNR, CDR2 FQNEAQ (reference sequence). The CDR3 nucleotides read TGTGCCAGCAGCTTAGCGTACTCTGGGGCCAACGTCCTGACTTTC. It specifies CASSLAYSGANVLTF.

The chain uses TRBV7-9 and TRBJ2-7, with D possibly matching TRBD1 (6 bases). Trimming removed 5 bases from V and 4 bases from J, with 12 bases in between. Germline loops: CDR1 SEHNR, CDR2 FQNEAQ (reference sequence). CDR3 length: 13 amino acids. CDR3 DNA sequence: TGTGCCAGCAGCCAAGGGACATTTTACGAGCAGTACTTC. Translation: CASSQGTFYEQYF.

Only a few counts were recorded for this clone. The chain is built from TRBV4-2 and TRBJ2-7; 7 bases match TRBD2. CDR1 and CDR2 (germline): LGHNA, YNFKEQ. Unmatched junction bases numbered 3, after V lost 1 base and J lost 3 bases. The CDR3 spans 14 residues. Here the CDR3 DNA reads TGTGCCAGCAGCCAAGCCGCGGGGGACTACGAGCAGTACTTC. Protein product: CASSQAAGDYEQYF.

The DNA for the CDR3 is TGTGCCAGCTCACCACGACTAGCGGGAGGGACCCACGAGCAGTACTTC. Translation: CASSPRLAGGTHEQYF. The chain uses TRBV18 and TRBJ2-7; 14 nucleotides agree with TRBD2. The CDR3 is 16 amino acids. V was clipped by 1 base and J by 5 bases; unmatched bases: 4. CDR1 is KGHSH and CDR2 is LQKENI in the germline V gene.

The genes are TRBV3-1 (or the pseudogene TRBV3-2) and TRBJ2-1; D not certain. Per the germline V gene, CDR1 is LGHDT and CDR2 is YNNKEL (reference sequence). The CDR3 is 13 residues long. Trimming pared 0 bases from V and 7 bases from J, leaving 7 bases between. The CDR3 DNA is TGTGCCAGCAGCCAAGAGTGGCGTAATGAGCAGTTCTTC. Its translation is CASSQEWRNEQFF.

This sequence joins TRBV24-1 and TRBJ1-3; TRBD1 might be the D (6 bases). CDR3 length: 16 residues. From germline, CDR1 is KGHDR and CDR2 SFDVKD. Trimming took off 4 bases at V and 0 bases at J, with 12 bases between the two ends. The CDR3 is CATSESTGNSGNTIYF. The CDR3 coding sequence is TGTGCCACCAGTGAATCCACAGGGAACTCTGGAAACACCATATATTTT.